This T cell receptor (beta chain) was obtained from a study of radiation and T cells in renal cell carcinoma. Time point denoted: baseline pretreatment blood. Specified treatment: 15 Gy SBRT to primary tumor, nephrectomy 4 weeks later. The germline V gene encodes CDR1 MNHNS and CDR2 SASEGT. This CDR3 has 15 amino acids. V lost 6 bases to trimming and J lost 7 bases; unmatched junction nucleotides: 12. Produced via immunoSEQ multiplex PCR; TCRdb's table is partial and in-frame only. Of under 65,000 clones listed, around 78% are singletons. This clonotype was sampled from a man in his 60s with renal cell carcinoma. The V and J genes are TRBV6-1 and TRBJ1-1; 9 nucleotides line up with TRBD1. The source was blood, collected from a patient whose treatment included radiotherapy and nephrectomy. The CDR3 DNA reads TGTGCCAGCAGGGACCTTTTACAGGGGGCTGGTGAAGCTTTCTTT. As protein: CASRDLLQGAGEAFF.